This passage covers 2 T cell receptor beta chains from one sample sequenced in a study of CD8 T cells in Susac syndrome. Random hexamers were used to reverse transcribe an amount of roughly 0.5 to 1 ug RNA. MiXCR, run by TCRdb on the immunoSEQ multiplex PCR reads, gives a single entry per CDR3 protein. The table has 65,000 to 85,000 distinct CDR3 sequences, roughly 92% seen once. The sample comprised CD8+ T cells from PBMCs. The receptors originated from a human donor with Susac syndrome.

The chain carries TRBV12-3 or TRBV12-4 and TRBJ1-1; D is uncertain. This CDR3 is built from 13 residues. Trimming took 6 bases from V and 4 from J, leaving 12 bases between them. CDR3 coding DNA: TGTGCCAGCAGCCGCGACTGGGGCACTGAAGCTTTCTTT. It specifies CASSRDWGTEAFF.

The J gene is TRBJ2-1, the V gene TRBV19; the D gene is possibly TRBD2 (5 bases). The germline V gene has CDR1 LNHDA and CDR2 SQIVND (reference sequence). The CDR3 is 13 residues long. Trimming removed 4 bases at V and 3 bases at J, with 7 bases between. CDR3 sequence: CASSTGIYNEQFF. The CDR3 nucleotides read TGTGCCAGTAGTACGGGGATCTACAATGAGCAGTTCTTC.